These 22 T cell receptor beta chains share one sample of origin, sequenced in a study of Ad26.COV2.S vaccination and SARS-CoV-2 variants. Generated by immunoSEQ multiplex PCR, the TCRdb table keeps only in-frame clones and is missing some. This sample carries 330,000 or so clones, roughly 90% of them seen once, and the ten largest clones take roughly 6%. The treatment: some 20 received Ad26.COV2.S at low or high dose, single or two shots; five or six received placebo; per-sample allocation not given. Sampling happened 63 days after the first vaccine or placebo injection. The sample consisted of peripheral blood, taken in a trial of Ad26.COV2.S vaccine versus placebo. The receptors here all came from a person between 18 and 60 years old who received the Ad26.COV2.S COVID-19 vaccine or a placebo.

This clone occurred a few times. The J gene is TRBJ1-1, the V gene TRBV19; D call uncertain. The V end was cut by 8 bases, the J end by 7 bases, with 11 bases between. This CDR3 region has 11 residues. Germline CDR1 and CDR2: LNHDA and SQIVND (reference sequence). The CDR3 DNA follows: TGTGCCAGTCGCTTCCAGGTTGAAGCTTTCTTT. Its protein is CASRFQVEAFF.

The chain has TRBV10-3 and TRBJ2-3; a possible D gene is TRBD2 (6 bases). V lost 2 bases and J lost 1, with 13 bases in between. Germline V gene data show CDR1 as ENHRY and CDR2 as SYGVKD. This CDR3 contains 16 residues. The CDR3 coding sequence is TGTGCCATCAGTGAGGGGCAGCGGGCCGGCACAGATACGCAGTATTTT. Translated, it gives CAISEGQRAGTDTQYF.

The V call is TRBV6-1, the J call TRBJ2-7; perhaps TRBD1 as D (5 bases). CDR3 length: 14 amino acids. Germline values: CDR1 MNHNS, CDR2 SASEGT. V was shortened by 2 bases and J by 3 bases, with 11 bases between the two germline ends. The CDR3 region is CASSEWGTNYEQYV. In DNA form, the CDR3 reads TGTGCCAGCAGTGAATGGGGCACTAACTACGAGCAGTACGTC.

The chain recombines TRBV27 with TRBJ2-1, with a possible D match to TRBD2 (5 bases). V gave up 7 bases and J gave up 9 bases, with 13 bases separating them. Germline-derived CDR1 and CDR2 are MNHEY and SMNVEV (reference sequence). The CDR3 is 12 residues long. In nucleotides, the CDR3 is TGTGCCAGCAAAACTATTAGCGCTGAGCAGTTCTTC. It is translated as CASKTISAEQFF.

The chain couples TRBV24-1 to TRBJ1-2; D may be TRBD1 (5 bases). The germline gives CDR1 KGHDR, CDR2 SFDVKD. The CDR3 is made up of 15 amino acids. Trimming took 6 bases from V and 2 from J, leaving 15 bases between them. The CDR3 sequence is CATSSIGGINYGYTF. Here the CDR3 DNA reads TGTGCCACCAGTTCGATTGGGGGGATAAACTATGGCTACACCTTC.

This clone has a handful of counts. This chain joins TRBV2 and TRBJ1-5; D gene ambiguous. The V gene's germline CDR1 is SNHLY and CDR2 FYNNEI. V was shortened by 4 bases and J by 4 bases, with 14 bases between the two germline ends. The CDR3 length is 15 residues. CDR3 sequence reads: CASSVVRTFNQPQHF. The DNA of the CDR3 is TGTGCCAGCAGTGTGGTGCGGACCTTTAATCAGCCCCAGCATTTT.

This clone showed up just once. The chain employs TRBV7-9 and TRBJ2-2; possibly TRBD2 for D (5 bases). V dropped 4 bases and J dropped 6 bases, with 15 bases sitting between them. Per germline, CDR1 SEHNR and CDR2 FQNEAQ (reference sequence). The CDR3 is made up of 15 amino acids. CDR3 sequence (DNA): TGTGCCAGCAGCTATATAGAGACCGGGGCCGGGGAGCTGTTTTTT. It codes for CASSYIETGAGELFF. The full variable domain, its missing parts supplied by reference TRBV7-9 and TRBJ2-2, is DTGVSQNPRHKITKRGQNVTFRCDPISEHNRLYWYRQTLGQGPEFLTYFQNEAQLEKSRLLSDRFSAERPKGSFSTLEIQRTEQGDSAMYLCASSYIETGAGELFFGEGSRLTVL.

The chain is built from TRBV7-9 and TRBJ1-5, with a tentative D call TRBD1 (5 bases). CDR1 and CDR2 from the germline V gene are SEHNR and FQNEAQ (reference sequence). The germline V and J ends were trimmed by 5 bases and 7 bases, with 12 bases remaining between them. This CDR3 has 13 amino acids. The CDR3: CASSRDHRQPQHF. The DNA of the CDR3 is TGTGCCAGCAGCCGGGACCATAGACAGCCCCAGCATTTT.

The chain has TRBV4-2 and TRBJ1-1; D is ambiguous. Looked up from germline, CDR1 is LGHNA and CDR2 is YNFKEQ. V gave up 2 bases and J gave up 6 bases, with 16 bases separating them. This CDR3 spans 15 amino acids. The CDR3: CASSQNFNGKAEAFF. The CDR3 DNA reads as TGTGCCAGCAGCCAAAACTTTAATGGGAAGGCTGAAGCTTTCTTT.

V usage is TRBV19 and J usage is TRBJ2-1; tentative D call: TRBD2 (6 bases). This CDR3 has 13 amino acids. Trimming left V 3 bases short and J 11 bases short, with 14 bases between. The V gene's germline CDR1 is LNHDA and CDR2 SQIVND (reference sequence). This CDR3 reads CASSIEKTSKQFF. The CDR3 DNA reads TGTGCCAGTAGTATCGAAAAAACTAGCAAGCAGTTCTTC.

The CDR3 spells CASSLAAAPYEQYF. In nucleotides, the CDR3 is TGTGCCAGCAGCTTAGCCGCAGCCCCCTACGAGCAGTACTTC. This sequence joins TRBV7-2 and TRBJ2-7; D unresolved. Germline CDR1 and CDR2: SGHTA and FQGNSA. The V end was cut by 0 bases, the J end by 2 bases, with 8 bases between. The CDR3 sequence is 14 residues long.

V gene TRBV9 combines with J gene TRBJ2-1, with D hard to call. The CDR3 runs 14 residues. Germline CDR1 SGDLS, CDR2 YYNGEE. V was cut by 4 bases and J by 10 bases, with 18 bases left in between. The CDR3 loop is CASSSEVLPLEQFF. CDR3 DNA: TGTGCCAGCAGCTCCGAAGTGCTCCCTTTAGAGCAGTTCTTC.

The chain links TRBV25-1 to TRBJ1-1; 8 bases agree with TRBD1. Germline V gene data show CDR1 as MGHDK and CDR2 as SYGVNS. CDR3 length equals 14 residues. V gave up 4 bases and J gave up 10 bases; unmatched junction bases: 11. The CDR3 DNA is TGTGCCAGCAGTGCGACAGGGGTGAGTAGTGGAGCTTTCTTT. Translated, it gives CASSATGVSSGAFF.

CDR3 region: CASTGLAGGREQFF. DNA of the CDR3: TGTGCCAGCACGGGACTAGCGGGAGGGCGGGAGCAGTTCTTC. This chain connects TRBV27 to TRBJ2-1; 16 nucleotides match TRBD2. This CDR3 is built from 14 residues. J was trimmed by 10 bases and V by 7 bases; bases with no gene match: 4. Germline values: CDR1 MNHEY, CDR2 SMNVEV (reference sequence).

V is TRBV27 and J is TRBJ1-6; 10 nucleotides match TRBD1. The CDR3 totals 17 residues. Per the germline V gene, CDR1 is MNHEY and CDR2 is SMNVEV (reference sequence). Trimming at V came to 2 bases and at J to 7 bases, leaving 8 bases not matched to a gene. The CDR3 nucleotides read TGTGCCAGCAGTTTACTCCCTCCGGGACAGGGGAATTCACCCCTCCACTTT. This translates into CASSLLPPGQGNSPLHF.

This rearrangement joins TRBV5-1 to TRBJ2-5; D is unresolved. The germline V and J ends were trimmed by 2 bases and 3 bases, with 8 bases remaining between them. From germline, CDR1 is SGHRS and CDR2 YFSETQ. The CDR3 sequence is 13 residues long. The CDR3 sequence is CASSLHYEETQYF. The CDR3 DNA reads TGCGCCAGCAGCTTACATTACGAAGAGACCCAGTACTTC.

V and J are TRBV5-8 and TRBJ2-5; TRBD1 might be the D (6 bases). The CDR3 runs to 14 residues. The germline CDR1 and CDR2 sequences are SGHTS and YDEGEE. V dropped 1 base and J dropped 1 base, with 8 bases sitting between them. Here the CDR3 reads CASSLRQAQETQYF. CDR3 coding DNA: TGTGCCAGCAGCTTGAGACAGGCCCAAGAGACCCAGTACTTC. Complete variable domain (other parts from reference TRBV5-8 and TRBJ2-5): EAGVTQSPTHLIKTRGQQATLRCSPISGHTSVYWYQQALGLGLQFLLWYDEGEERNRGNFPPRFSGRQFPNYSSELNVNALELEDSALYLCASSLRQAQETQYFGPGTRLLVL.

The CDR3 sequence: CASSGGTGNSYEQYF. Written as DNA, the CDR3 is TGTGCCAGCAGCGGGGGGACAGGGAACTCCTACGAGCAGTACTTC. The chain links TRBV5-6 to TRBJ2-7; 9 positions agree with TRBD1. Germline V CDR1 and CDR2: SGHDT, YYEEEE. V gave up 4 bases and J gave up 0 bases; unmatched junction bases: 5. The CDR3 length is 15 residues.

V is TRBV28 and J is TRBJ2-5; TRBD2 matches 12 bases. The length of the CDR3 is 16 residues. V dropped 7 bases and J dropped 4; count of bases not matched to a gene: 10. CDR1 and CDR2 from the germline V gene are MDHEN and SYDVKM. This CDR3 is CASILKTSGSSETQYF. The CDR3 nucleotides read TGTGCCAGCATCCTGAAGACTAGCGGGAGTTCAGAGACCCAGTACTTC.

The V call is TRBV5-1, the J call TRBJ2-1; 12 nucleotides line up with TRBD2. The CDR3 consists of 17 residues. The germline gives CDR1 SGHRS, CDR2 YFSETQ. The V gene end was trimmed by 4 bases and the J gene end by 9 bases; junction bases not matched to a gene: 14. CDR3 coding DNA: TGCGCCAGCAGCGCCGCAGTTTCTAGCGGGAGGGCTGGTGAGCAGTTCTTC. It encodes CASSAAVSSGRAGEQFF. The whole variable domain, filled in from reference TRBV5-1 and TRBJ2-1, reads KAGVTQTPRYLIKTRGQQVTLSCSPISGHRSVSWYQQTPGQGLQFLFEYFSETQRNKGNFPGRFSGRQFSNSRSEMNVSTLELGDSALYLCASSAAVSSGRAGEQFFGPGTRLTVL.

The CDR3 loop reads CASSITGVNTEAFF. Here the CDR3 DNA reads TGTGCCAGTAGTATAACAGGCGTCAACACTGAAGCTTTCTTT. The chain joins TRBV19 to TRBJ1-1; a possible D gene is TRBD1 (5 bases). This CDR3 has 14 residues. CDR1 LNHDA and CDR2 SQIVND come from the germline V gene (reference sequence). Trimming took off 2 bases at V and 2 bases at J, with 9 bases between the two ends.

CDR3 coding DNA: TGTGCCAGCAGCTGGGTCGATACGCAGTATTTT. Translation: CASSWVDTQYF. V usage is TRBV5-6 and J usage is TRBJ2-3, with D unclear. CDR3 size: 11 residues. V lost 3 bases and J 6 bases, leaving 5 bases between the germline ends. Looked up from germline, CDR1 is SGHDT and CDR2 is YYEEEE. The full variable domain, with the rest looked up from reference TRBV5-6 and TRBJ2-3, is DAGVTQSPTHLIKTRGQQVTLRCSPKSGHDTVSWYQQALGQGPQFIFQYYEEEERQRGNFPDRFSGHQFPNYSSELNVNALLLGDSALYLCASSWVDTQYFGPGTRLTVL.